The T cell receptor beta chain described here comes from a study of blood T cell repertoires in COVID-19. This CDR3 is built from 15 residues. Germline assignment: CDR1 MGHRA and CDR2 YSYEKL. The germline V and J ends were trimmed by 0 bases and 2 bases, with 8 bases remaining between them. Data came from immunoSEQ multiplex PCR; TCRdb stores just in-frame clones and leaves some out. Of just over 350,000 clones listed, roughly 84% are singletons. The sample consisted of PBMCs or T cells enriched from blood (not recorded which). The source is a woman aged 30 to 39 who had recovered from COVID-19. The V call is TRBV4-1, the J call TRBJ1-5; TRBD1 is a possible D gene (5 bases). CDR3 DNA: TGCGCCAGCAGCCAAGATCCGGGGGGCAATCAGCCCCAGCATTTT. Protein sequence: CASSQDPGGNQPQHF.